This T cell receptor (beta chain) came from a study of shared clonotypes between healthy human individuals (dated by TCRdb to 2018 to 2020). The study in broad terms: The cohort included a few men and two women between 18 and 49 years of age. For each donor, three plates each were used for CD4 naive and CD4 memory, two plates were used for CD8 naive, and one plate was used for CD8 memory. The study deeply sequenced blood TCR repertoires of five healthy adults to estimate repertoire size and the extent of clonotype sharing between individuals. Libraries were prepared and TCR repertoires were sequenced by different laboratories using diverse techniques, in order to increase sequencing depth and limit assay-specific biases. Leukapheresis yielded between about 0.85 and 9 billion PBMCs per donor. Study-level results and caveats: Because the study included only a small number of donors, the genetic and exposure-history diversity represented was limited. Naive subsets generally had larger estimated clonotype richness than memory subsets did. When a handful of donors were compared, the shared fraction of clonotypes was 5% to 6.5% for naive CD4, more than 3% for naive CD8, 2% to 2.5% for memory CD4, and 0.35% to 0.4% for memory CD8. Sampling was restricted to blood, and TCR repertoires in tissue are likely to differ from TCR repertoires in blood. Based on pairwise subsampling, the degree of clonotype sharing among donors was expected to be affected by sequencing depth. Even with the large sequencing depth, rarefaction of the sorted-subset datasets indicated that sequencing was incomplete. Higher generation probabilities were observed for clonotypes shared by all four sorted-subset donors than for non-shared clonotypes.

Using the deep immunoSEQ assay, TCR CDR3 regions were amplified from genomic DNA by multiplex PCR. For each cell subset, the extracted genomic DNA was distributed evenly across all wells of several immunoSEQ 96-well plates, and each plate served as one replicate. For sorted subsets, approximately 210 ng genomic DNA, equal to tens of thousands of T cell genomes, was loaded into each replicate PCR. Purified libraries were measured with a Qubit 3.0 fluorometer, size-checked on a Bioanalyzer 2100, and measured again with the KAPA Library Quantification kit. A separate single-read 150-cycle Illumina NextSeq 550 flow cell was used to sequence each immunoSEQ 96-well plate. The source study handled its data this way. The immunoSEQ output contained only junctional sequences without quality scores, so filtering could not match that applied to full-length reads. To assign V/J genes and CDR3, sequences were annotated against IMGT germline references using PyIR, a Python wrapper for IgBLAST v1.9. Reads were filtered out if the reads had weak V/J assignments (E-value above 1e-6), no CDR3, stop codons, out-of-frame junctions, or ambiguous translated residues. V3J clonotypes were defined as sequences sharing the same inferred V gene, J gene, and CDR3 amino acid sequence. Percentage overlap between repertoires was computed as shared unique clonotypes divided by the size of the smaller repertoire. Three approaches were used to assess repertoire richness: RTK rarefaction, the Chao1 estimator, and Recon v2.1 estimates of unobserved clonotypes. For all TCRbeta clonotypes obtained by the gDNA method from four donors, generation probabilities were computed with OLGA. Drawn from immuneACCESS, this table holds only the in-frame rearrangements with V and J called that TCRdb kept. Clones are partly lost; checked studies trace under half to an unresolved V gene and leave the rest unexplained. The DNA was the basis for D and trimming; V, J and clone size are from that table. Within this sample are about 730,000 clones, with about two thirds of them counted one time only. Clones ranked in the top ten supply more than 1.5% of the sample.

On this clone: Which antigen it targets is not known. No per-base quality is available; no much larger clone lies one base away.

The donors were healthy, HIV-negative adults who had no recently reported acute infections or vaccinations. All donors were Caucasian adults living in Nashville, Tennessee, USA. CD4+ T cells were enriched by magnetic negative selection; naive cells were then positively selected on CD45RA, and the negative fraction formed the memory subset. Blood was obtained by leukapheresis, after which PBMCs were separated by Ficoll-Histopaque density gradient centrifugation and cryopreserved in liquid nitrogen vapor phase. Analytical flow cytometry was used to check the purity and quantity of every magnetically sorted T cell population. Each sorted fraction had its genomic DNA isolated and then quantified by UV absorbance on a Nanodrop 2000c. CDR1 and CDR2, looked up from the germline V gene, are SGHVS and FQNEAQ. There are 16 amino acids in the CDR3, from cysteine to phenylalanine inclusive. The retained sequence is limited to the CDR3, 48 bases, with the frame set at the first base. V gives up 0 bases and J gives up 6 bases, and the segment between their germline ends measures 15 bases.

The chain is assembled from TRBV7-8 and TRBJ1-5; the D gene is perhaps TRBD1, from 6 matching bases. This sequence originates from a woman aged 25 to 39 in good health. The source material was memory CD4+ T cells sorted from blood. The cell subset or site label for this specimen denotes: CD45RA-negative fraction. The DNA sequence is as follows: TGTGCCAGCAGCTTAGCGCGTTGGGGGCGAGGTCAGCCCCAGCATTTT. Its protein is CASSLARWGRGQPQHF.